Following are 31 T cell receptor beta chains from one sample sequenced in a study of shared clonotypes between healthy human individuals. The assay was immunoSEQ multiplex PCR, and TCRdb's table has in-frame clones only and misses some. The sample carries around 2.5 million clones, approximately 94% recorded once. Sequencing used naive CD4+ T cells from PBMCs. Specified subset: CD45RA+ positively selected. These receptors all come from a man aged 18 to 35 in good health. Some clones in this sample may be carry-over from other donors' samples.

This rearrangement joins TRBV4-1 to TRBJ2-3; D is uncertain. The CDR3 has 15 residues. Germline values: CDR1 MGHRA, CDR2 YSYEKL. V lost 0 bases, J lost 2 bases, and 9 bases lay in between. The CDR3 DNA follows: TGCGCCAGCAGCCAAGAAGCAACAGACACAGATACGCAGTATTTT. It translates to CASSQEATDTDTQYF.

The gene calls are TRBV9 and TRBJ2-2, with 7 bases that match TRBD2. The V gene's germline CDR1 is SGDLS and CDR2 YYNGEE. The CDR3 covers 15 residues. The V and J ends lost 2 bases and 5 bases, in that order; junction bases with no gene match: 6. The CDR3 DNA reads TGTGCCAGCAGCGTCGGGACGGGGGGTACCGGGGAGCTGTTTTTT. Its translation: CASSVGTGGTGELFF.

This sequence joins TRBV11-3 and TRBJ2-1; 7 bases align to TRBD2. V was clipped by 3 bases and J by 10 bases; unmatched bases: 9. This CDR3 is 14 amino acids long. In germline, CDR1 is SGHNT, CDR2 YENEEA. The CDR3 sequence is CASSLLAGDHEQFF. The CDR3 DNA is TGTGCCAGCAGCTTGTTGGCGGGAGACCACGAGCAGTTCTTC.

The chain is built from TRBV4-1 and TRBJ1-5, with a weak D call TRBD1 (5 bases). This CDR3 has 18 residues. V lost 2 bases and J lost 1, with 18 bases in between. Germline CDR1 reads MGHRA; CDR2 reads YSYEKL. CDR3 protein: CASSQTFLGGASNQPQHF. CDR3 DNA sequence: TGCGCCAGCAGCCAAACCTTCTTGGGGGGAGCAAGCAATCAGCCCCAGCATTTT.

With regard to this clone: Different DNA sequences within this sample yield the same CDR3. This chain connects TRBV11-2 to TRBJ1-1; D not certain. The V and J ends lost 5 bases and 4 bases respectively, with 11 bases between them. Germline loops: CDR1 SGHAT, CDR2 FQNNGV. The CDR3 has 13 amino acids. CDR3 sequence reads: CASSPDWGTEAFF. Here the CDR3 DNA reads TGTGCCAGCAGCCCCGATTGGGGCACTGAAGCTTTCTTT.

The chain joins TRBV6-1 to TRBJ2-3; D ambiguous. CDR3 size: 11 residues. The V gene's germline CDR1 is MNHNS and CDR2 SASEGT. With 8 bases removed from V and 3 bases from J, the gap between germline ends came to 6 bases. The CDR3 bases are TGTGCCAGCTTCAGAACAGATACGCAGTATTTT. Translating it yields CASFRTDTQYF.

This clone was counted a few times. The chain combines TRBV9 with TRBJ1-5, with a weak D call TRBD1 (5 bases). The CDR3 is made up of 15 amino acids. The germline V gene has CDR1 SGDLS and CDR2 YYNGEE. V gave up 4 bases and J gave up 3 bases, with 14 bases separating them. The CDR3 region is CASSPGWGDNQPQHF. The CDR3 DNA sequence: TGTGCCAGCAGCCCCGGGTGGGGGGACAATCAGCCCCAGCATTTT.

The rearrangement joins TRBV7-3 to TRBJ2-7, with D possibly matching TRBD2 (6 bases). Trimming stripped 6 bases from V and 6 bases from J, with 21 bases between. The CDR3 runs to 15 residues. Germline V lookup: CDR1 SGHTA, CDR2 FQGTGA. CDR3 sequence: CASRFAGTPPSEQYF. The CDR3 DNA reads TGTGCCAGCAGATTCGCAGGGACTCCACCTAGCGAGCAGTACTTC.

The chain carries TRBV18 and TRBJ1-3; 8 positions match TRBD1. Trimming took 5 bases from V and 4 from J; bases not matched to a gene: 1. CDR1 and CDR2 from the germline V gene are KGHSH and LQKENI. The length of the CDR3 is 13 residues. CDR3 coding DNA: TGTGCCAGCTCAACAGGGGGAGGAAACACCATATATTTT. Protein: CASSTGGGNTIYF.

The chain couples TRBV6-5 to TRBJ2-3; a weak D match, TRBD2 (5 bases). The V gene lost 5 bases and the J gene lost 4 bases, with 10 bases spanning the gap. The CDR3 contains 13 residues. Germline lookup yields CDR1 MNHEY and CDR2 SVGAGI. The CDR3 DNA follows: TGTGCCAGCAGTCACCTACTAGCAGATACGCAGTATTTT. Residues: CASSHLLADTQYF.

Details on this clone: Other DNA sequences in the same sample also yield this CDR3. The chain carries TRBV30 and TRBJ1-2; D ambiguous. V dropped 1 base and J dropped 4 bases, with 10 bases sitting between them. CDR1 and CDR2 from the germline V gene are GTSNPN and SVGIG (reference sequence). The CDR3 is made up of 13 amino acids. CDR3 sequence (DNA): TGTGCCTGGAGTGCCGGAGGACCCTATGGCTACACCTTC. Its protein is CAWSAGGPYGYTF.

The rearrangement links TRBV19 to TRBJ1-5; 7 positions agree with TRBD1. The CDR3 has 14 amino acids. Germline CDR1 reads LNHDA; CDR2 reads SQIVND (reference sequence). V lost 3 bases, J lost 4 bases, and 3 bases stayed unmatched. This CDR3 is CASSMGTENQPQHF. The DNA for the CDR3 is TGTGCCAGTAGTATGGGGACAGAGAATCAGCCCCAGCATTTT.

The chain employs TRBV28 and TRBJ1-5; the D gene is possibly TRBD1 (5 bases). V was trimmed by 5 bases and J by 2 bases, leaving 16 bases between them. The CDR3 consists of 16 residues. The germline CDR1 and CDR2 sequences are MDHEN and SYDVKM. The CDR3 DNA sequence: TGTGCCAGCAGTCGGTGGGACTCCACAGGCAATCAGCCCCAGCATTTT. It is translated as CASSRWDSTGNQPQHF.

J is TRBJ1-5 and V is TRBV27; 10 bases are a match to TRBD1. CDR3 length equals 14 residues. V was clipped by 8 bases and J by 4 bases; unmatched bases: 5. Germline-derived CDR1 and CDR2 are MNHEY and SMNVEV (reference sequence). Written as DNA, the CDR3 is TGTGCCAGCCACGGGACAGGGGAAAATCAGCCCCAGCATTTT. Residues: CASHGTGENQPQHF.

This rearrangement joins TRBV2 to TRBJ2-1; possibly TRBD2 for D (6 bases). The CDR3 sequence is 17 residues long. The germline V gene has CDR1 SNHLY and CDR2 FYNNEI. The ends were cut back, 5 bases at V and 0 bases at J, with 17 bases in the middle. The CDR3 is CASSRDSRLSSYNEQFF. In DNA, the CDR3 is TGTGCCAGCAGTCGGGACTCTAGGCTGAGCTCCTACAATGAGCAGTTCTTC.

The chain is built from TRBV2 and TRBJ1-1; the match to TRBD1 covers 8 bases. V shed 4 bases, J shed 6 bases, and the junction held 10 bases outside the gene matches. Germline values: CDR1 SNHLY, CDR2 FYNNEI. This CDR3 region has 15 residues. The CDR3 nucleotides are TGTGCCAGCAGTGGGACCCAGGGGGCAGGGGCTGAAGCTTTCTTT. It is translated as CASSGTQGAGAEAFF.

The genes are TRBV21-1 and TRBJ2-7. TRBV21-1 has pseudogene status. The CDR3 loop spans 11 amino acids. CDR3 nucleotide sequence: TGTGCCAGCAGCAATCGGCGCGAGCAGTACTTC. Translation: CASSNRREQYF.

This chain joins TRBV5-1 and TRBJ2-2, with 12 bases that match TRBD2. The V gene end was trimmed by 6 bases and the J gene end by 1 base; junction bases not matched to a gene: 4. The CDR3 spans 16 residues. Germline CDR1 and CDR2: SGHRS and YFSETQ. The CDR3, as DNA: TGCGCCAGCACTGGACTAGCGGGAAAGAACACCGGGGAGCTGTTTTTT. Its translation: CASTGLAGKNTGELFF.

J is TRBJ1-5 and V is TRBV19; D possibly corresponds to TRBD1 (6 bases). The CDR3 is made up of 13 amino acids. Trimming stripped 9 bases from V and 4 bases from J, with 13 bases between. Per germline, CDR1 LNHDA and CDR2 SQIVND (reference sequence). The CDR3 DNA is TGTGCCAGCAACGGACAGACTAATCAGCCCCAGCATTTT. Translating it yields CASNGQTNQPQHF. Using reference TRBV19 and TRBJ1-5 for the parts outside the CDR3, the full variable domain is DGGITQSPKYLFRKEGQNVTLSCEQNLNHDAMYWYRQDPGQGLRLIYYSQIVNDFQKGDIAEGYSVSREKKESFPLTVTSAQKNPTAFYLCASNGQTNQPQHFGDGTRLSIL.

The CDR3 region is CATGGRGKRETQYF. CDR3 nucleotide sequence: TGTGCCACCGGGGGAAGGGGGAAACGGGAGACCCAGTACTTC. V usage is TRBV28 and J usage is TRBJ2-5, with D tentatively TRBD1 or TRBD2 (6 bases each). Trimming took off 10 bases at V and 5 bases at J, with 20 bases between the two ends. The CDR3 contains 14 residues. Per germline, CDR1 MDHEN and CDR2 SYDVKM.

The gene calls are TRBV5-1 and TRBJ2-1, with D tentatively TRBD1 or TRBD2 (5 bases each). The CDR3 extends over 16 amino acids. The V gene's germline CDR1 is SGHRS and CDR2 YFSETQ. The V and J ends lost 7 bases and 7 bases respectively, with 24 bases between them. This CDR3 is CASFRTGTYPENEQFF. The CDR3 DNA sequence: TGCGCCAGCTTCCGGACCGGGACGTATCCGGAGAATGAGCAGTTCTTC.

This clone has just one count. The gene calls are TRBV7-2 and TRBJ1-2; D might be TRBD1 (6 bases). Germline V CDR1 and CDR2: SGHTA, FQGNSA. The CDR3 is made up of 13 amino acids. The germline V and J ends were trimmed by 2 bases and 10 bases, with 14 bases remaining between them. The CDR3 loop reads CASSLSRQDFYTF. The CDR3 DNA follows: TGTGCCAGCAGCTTAAGTCGACAGGACTTCTACACCTTC.

CDR3 loop: CASSEQGQGGDTQYF. CDR3 bases: TGTGCCAGCAGCGAACAGGGGCAGGGGGGAGATACGCAGTATTTT. The J gene is TRBJ2-3, the V gene TRBV9, with D tentatively TRBD1 (7 bases). The length of the CDR3 is 15 residues. CDR1 and CDR2 from the germline V gene are SGDLS and YYNGEE. V was clipped by 3 bases and J by 5 bases, with 16 bases between them.

The gene calls are TRBV2 and TRBJ2-2; D gene ambiguous. The CDR3 contains 13 residues. CDR1 is SNHLY, CDR2 FYNNEI, per germline. Trimming stripped 6 bases from V and 5 bases from J, with 10 bases between. The CDR3 sequence is CASSSTWTGELFF. The CDR3 region has the DNA TGTGCCAGCAGCTCGACCTGGACCGGGGAGCTGTTTTTT.

A note on this clone: Other DNA variants within this sample encode the same CDR3. This chain uses TRBV6-5 with TRBJ2-1; 11 bases are a match to TRBD2. After removal of 2 bases from V and 3 bases from J, the junction contained 0 bases not matched to a gene. Germline V gene data show CDR1 as MNHEY and CDR2 as SVGAGI. The CDR3 is 15 residues long. CDR3 in amino acids: CASSYLAGGYNEQFF. CDR3 bases: TGTGCCAGCAGTTACCTAGCGGGAGGCTACAATGAGCAGTTCTTC.

The chain couples TRBV6-5 to TRBJ2-7, with TRBD2 identical over 11 bases. The length of the CDR3 is 14 residues. Trimming cost V 6 bases and J 2 bases; bases outside gene matches: 3. Germline V gene sequence: CDR1 MNHEY, CDR2 SVGAGI. The CDR3 DNA reads TGTGCCAGCAGGAGACTAGCGGGGCCCTACGAGCAGTACTTC. This encodes CASRRLAGPYEQYF.

The V and J genes are TRBV5-1 and TRBJ2-6; D call uncertain. Trimming cost V 3 bases and J 0 bases, with 7 bases left between them. Germline lookup yields CDR1 SGHRS and CDR2 YFSETQ. The CDR3 is 15 residues long. The CDR3 DNA follows: TGCGCCAGCAGCTCGATCTACTCTGGGGCCAACGTCCTGACTTTC. Its protein is CASSSIYSGANVLTF.

The chain links TRBV5-4 to TRBJ2-7, with 8 bases aligning to TRBD1. The CDR3 is 14 residues long. CDR1 and CDR2 from the germline V gene are SGHNT and YYREEE (reference sequence). V lost 3 bases, J lost 7 bases, and 9 bases stayed unmatched. The CDR3 loop reads CASSSGDRTGEQYF. CDR3 sequence (DNA): TGTGCCAGCAGCTCGGGGGACAGGACGGGTGAGCAGTACTTC.

V usage is TRBV11-2 and J usage is TRBJ2-7; D may correspond to TRBD1 or TRBD2 (5 bases each). CDR1 and CDR2 from the germline V gene are SGHAT and FQNNGV. This CDR3 is 16 amino acids long. V lost 5 bases, J lost 0 bases, and 17 bases lay in between. The CDR3 protein is CASSPGRQASSYEQYF. The CDR3 DNA is TGTGCCAGCAGCCCGGGGCGGCAGGCAAGCTCCTACGAGCAGTACTTC. Filled out from reference TRBV11-2 and TRBJ2-7, the complete variable domain reads EAGVAQSPRYKIIEKRQSVAFWCNPISGHATLYWYQQILGQGPKLLIQFQNNGVVDDSQLPKDRFSAERLKGVDSTLKIQPAKLEDSAVYLCASSPGRQASSYEQYFGPGTRLTVT.

The V gene is TRBV5-1, the J gene TRBJ2-7, with D possibly TRBD1 on 6 matching bases. The length of the CDR3 is 14 residues. The V gene's germline CDR1 is SGHRS and CDR2 YFSETQ. Trimming removed 4 bases at V and 0 bases at J, with 11 bases between. The CDR3 spells CASSRTESSYEQYF. CDR3 in DNA: TGCGCCAGCAGCCGGACAGAAAGCTCCTACGAGCAGTACTTC. The full variable domain, rest sourced from reference TRBV5-1 and TRBJ2-7, is KAGVTQTPRYLIKTRGQQVTLSCSPISGHRSVSWYQQTPGQGLQFLFEYFSETQRNKGNFPGRFSGRQFSNSRSEMNVSTLELGDSALYLCASSRTESSYEQYFGPGTRLTVT.

The V call is TRBV11-3, the J call TRBJ1-1; D possibly corresponds to TRBD1 (5 bases). Germline-derived CDR1 and CDR2 are SGHNT and YENEEA. CDR3 length: 13 residues. V was pared by 4 bases and J by 10 bases, with 16 bases between. CDR3 loop: CASSSNLTVGAFF. Written as DNA, the CDR3 is TGTGCCAGCAGCTCAAACCTGACAGTGGGAGCTTTCTTT.